These 22 T cell receptor beta chains came from one sample sequenced in a study of neurological immune-mediated disorders. TCRdb ran MiXCR on the 5' RACE reads and lists one entry per CDR3 protein. The table shows tens of thousands of distinct CDR3 sequences, with 5.2% occurring only once. Sequenced sample: PBMCs. These receptors were collected from a man younger than 30 with multiple sclerosis.

This clonotype was seen ten or more times. The chain carries TRBV7-2 and TRBJ2-7; D is possibly TRBD1 (5 bases). This CDR3 contains 14 residues. Trimming left V 0 bases short and J 2 bases short, with 8 bases between. Germline CDR1 is SGHTA and CDR2 is FQGNSA. CDR3 amino acids: CASSLAGATYEQYF. CDR3 DNA: TGTGCCAGCAGCTTAGCAGGGGCCACCTACGAGCAGTACTTC.

This clonotype showed up many times. The chain is built from TRBV5-6 and TRBJ1-2; D remains ambiguous. CDR1 SGHDT and CDR2 YYEEEE come from the germline V gene. The CDR3 runs to 11 residues. V was trimmed by 1 base and J by 8 bases, leaving 6 bases between them. CDR3 in amino acids: CASSLKGGYTF. The CDR3 DNA reads TGTGCCAGCAGCTTGAAGGGAGGCTACACCTTC.

V usage is TRBV5-5 and J usage is TRBJ2-3; 9 bases are a match to TRBD2. The junction had 10 bases not matched to a gene; V was cut back by 0 bases and J by 5 bases. The CDR3 length is 17 residues. The V gene's germline CDR1 is SGHKS and CDR2 YYEKEE (reference sequence). CDR3 region: CASSLAGVAGARDTQYF. The CDR3 DNA sequence: TGTGCCAGCAGCTTGGCCGGAGTAGCGGGGGCCCGAGATACGCAGTATTTT.

In this sample, this clonotype turned up many times. This chain joins TRBV29-1 and TRBJ1-1; no clear D gene. CDR1 SQVTM and CDR2 ANQGSEA come from the germline V gene. Between the trimmed V and J ends, which lost 4 bases and 11 bases, there was a span of 14 bases. The CDR3 loop spans 11 amino acids. The chain's CDR3 is CSVGDSGKAFF. DNA of the CDR3: TGCAGCGTTGGGGATTCGGGGAAGGCTTTCTTT.

This clonotype was detected a few times. The chain combines TRBV27 with TRBJ2-3; 7 bases map to TRBD2. This CDR3 has 16 residues. Germline V gives CDR1 MNHEY, CDR2 SMNVEV (reference sequence). V lost 2 bases and J lost 4; bases outside the gene matches: 9. CDR3 loop: CASSLEVGAGADTQYF. Here the CDR3 DNA reads TGTGCCAGCAGTTTAGAGGTCGGGGCGGGAGCAGATACGCAGTATTTT.

This clonotype was seen more than once but under ten times. The chain is built from TRBV27 and TRBJ2-4; D perhaps matches TRBD2 (7 bases). The CDR3 contains 15 residues. Looked up from germline, CDR1 is MNHEY and CDR2 is SMNVEV (reference sequence). The V end was cut by 8 bases, the J end by 0 bases, with 14 bases between. This CDR3 reads CASARGALAKNIQYF. Written as DNA, the CDR3 is TGTGCCAGCGCCCGGGGGGCCTTAGCCAAAAACATTCAGTACTTC.

This clonotype was counted many times. The CDR3 nucleotides are TGCAGTGCTAGAGTCTCGAGGACAGCCGACCTCTTTTTGAACACTGAAGCTTTCTTT. This gives the protein CSARVSRTADLFLNTEAFF. The V gene is TRBV20-1, the J gene TRBJ1-1, with D perhaps TRBD1 (6 bases). Germline assignment: CDR1 DFQATT and CDR2 SNEGSKA (reference sequence). Trimming cost V 1 base and J 0 bases, with 24 bases left between them. The length of the CDR3 is 19 residues.

Note on this clonotype: A much larger clone sits a single nucleotide away, making a read error possible. The chain recombines TRBV5-5 with TRBJ1-2, with 7 positions matching TRBD1. The CDR3 consists of 15 residues. Germline values: CDR1 SGHKS, CDR2 YYEKEE (reference sequence). Here the CDR3 reads CASINWPQGEYGHTF. The CDR3 DNA sequence: TGTGCCAGCATTAACTGGCCGCAGGGGGAATATGGCCACACCTTC.

This clonotype was seen many times. The V and J genes are TRBV12-3 or TRBV12-4 and TRBJ2-7; D is unclear. The CDR3 loop spans 14 amino acids. With 6 bases removed from V and 0 bases from J, the gap between germline ends came to 12 bases. DNA for the CDR3: TGTGCCAGCAGCGACACGGCGAGCTCCTACGAGCAGTACTTC. Its protein is CASSDTASSYEQYF.

This chain joins TRBV28 and TRBJ2-7; TRBD1 agrees at 8 bases. The ends lost 3 bases at V and 5 bases at J; junction bases unmatched: 12. The CDR3 sequence is 16 residues long. Germline V gene lookup returns CDR1 MDHEN and CDR2 SYDVKM. The CDR3 DNA reads TGTGCCAGCAGTTTCATGGACAGGGAGGTGAGGAACGAGCAGTACTTC. Translated, it gives CASSFMDREVRNEQYF.

This clonotype was recorded at least ten times. The chain uses TRBV20-1 and TRBJ2-1; 11 bases match TRBD1. The CDR3 has 15 amino acids. The V gene's germline CDR1 is DFQATT and CDR2 SNEGSKA (reference sequence). Germline trimming cut 6 bases from V and 4 bases from J; bases unmatched to any gene: 8. This CDR3 is CSASSGTGGYNEQFF. CDR3 nucleotide sequence: TGCAGTGCCTCATCCGGGACAGGGGGTTACAATGAGCAGTTCTTC.

In its sample, this clonotype was seen many times. CDR3 nucleotide sequence: TGTGCCAGCAGTTATAAACGGGACAGGGTCACCGGGGAGCTGTTTTTT. It codes for CASSYKRDRVTGELFF. This chain uses TRBV6-5 with TRBJ2-2, with TRBD1 matching over 9 bases. There are 16 residues in the CDR3. J gave up 4 bases and V 3 bases, and 6 bases lay outside the gene matches. In germline, CDR1 is MNHEY, CDR2 SVGAGI.

Many counts were recorded for this clonotype. The V and J genes are TRBV12-3 or TRBV12-4 and TRBJ2-1, with D possibly matching TRBD2 (6 bases). This CDR3 contains 15 residues. V gave up 3 bases and J gave up 5 bases, with 14 bases separating them. The CDR3 DNA reads TGTGCCAGCAGTTTTCTCGGGGGAACCGACAATGAGCAGTTCTTC. Its protein is CASSFLGGTDNEQFF.

This rearrangement joins TRBV5-1 to TRBJ2-3, with 11 positions matching TRBD2. V was clipped by 4 bases and J by 2 bases; unmatched bases: 6. There are 16 residues in the CDR3. Germline CDR1 and CDR2: SGHRS and YFSETQ. The CDR3 region has the DNA TGCGCCAGCAGCGCCGATAGCGGGGGGGCCACAGATACGCAGTATTTT. As protein: CASSADSGGATDTQYF.

This clonotype was seen at least ten times. The chain employs TRBV7-8 and TRBJ1-5; no clear D gene. CDR1 is SGHVS, CDR2 FQNEAQ, per germline. Trimming shortened V by 0 bases and J by 2 bases, and 8 bases separated the two germline ends. The CDR3 is 15 amino acids. The CDR3 bases are TGTGCCAGCAGCTTAGCGCGATTTGGCAATCAGCCCCAGCATTTT. The encoded protein is CASSLARFGNQPQHF.

This clonotype was detected ten times or more. The chain combines TRBV28 with TRBJ2-1, with D possibly being TRBD2 (5 bases). Germline lookup yields CDR1 MDHEN and CDR2 SYDVKM. V lost 3 bases, J lost 5 bases, and 17 bases lay in between. The CDR3 runs 16 residues. The DNA for the CDR3 is TGTGCCAGCAGTTTCTTTGCTCAAACAGCGGACAATGAGCAGTTCTTC. Residues: CASSFFAQTADNEQFF.

The sample holds many counts of this clonotype. The J gene is TRBJ2-7, the V gene TRBV20-1, with TRBD2 as a possible D gene (7 bases). The CDR3 covers 16 residues. The germline V gene encodes CDR1 DFQATT and CDR2 SNEGSKA (reference sequence). Trimming took 0 bases from V and 6 from J, leaving 21 bases between them. Here the CDR3 reads CSAREHGGPFASEQYF. In DNA form, the CDR3 reads TGCAGTGCTAGAGAGCACGGGGGGCCTTTCGCGAGCGAGCAGTACTTC.

This clonotype was counted ten times or more. V is TRBV7-9 and J is TRBJ2-3; TRBD1 might be the D (6 bases). The germline V gene encodes CDR1 SEHNR and CDR2 FQNEAQ (reference sequence). CDR3 length equals 13 residues. V gave up 11 bases and J gave up 2 bases, with 14 bases separating them. CDR3 nucleotide sequence: TGTGCCGCCCGGGACACCTACACAGATACGCAGTATTTT. Protein sequence: CAARDTYTDTQYF. The full variable domain, completed using reference TRBV7-9 and TRBJ2-3, is DTGVSQNPRHKITKRGQNVTFRCDPISEHNRLYWYRQTLGQGPEFLTYFQNEAQLEKSRLLSDRFSAERPKGSFSTLEIQRTEQGDSAMYLCAARDTYTDTQYFGPGTRLTVL.

This clonotype was recorded at least ten times. V usage is TRBV20-1 and J usage is TRBJ2-7; D could derive from TRBD1 or TRBD2 (7 bases each). CDR3 length: 15 amino acids. V gave up 7 bases and J gave up 3 bases, with 22 bases separating them. CDR1 is DFQATT and CDR2 is SNEGSKA in the germline V gene (reference sequence). CDR3 sequence (DNA): TGCAGTGTTCTGGGAAAGCGGGACAGCCACTACGAGCAGTACTTC. Protein: CSVLGKRDSHYEQYF.

Many counts were recorded for this clonotype. The rearrangement joins TRBV9 to TRBJ2-1; TRBD1 matches at 9 bases. The ends lost 0 bases at V and 6 bases at J; junction bases unmatched: 7. Germline CDR1 reads SGDLS; CDR2 reads YYNGEE. The CDR3 has 16 amino acids. CDR3 nucleotides: TGTGCCAGCAGCGTAGGGACAGGGGCAATGAGCAATGAGCAGTTCTTC. This codes for CASSVGTGAMSNEQFF.

This clonotype has a count of ten or more. V gene TRBV20-1 combines with J gene TRBJ2-7, with 7 bases lining up with TRBD1. The CDR3 loop spans 13 amino acids. V shed 6 bases and J 2 bases; nucleotides not matched to a gene: 7. Germline lookup yields CDR1 DFQATT and CDR2 SNEGSKA (reference sequence). CDR3: CSAPGTVTYEQYF. The CDR3 nucleotides read TGCAGTGCCCCCGGGACAGTGACCTACGAGCAGTACTTC.

This chain uses TRBV12-3 or TRBV12-4 with TRBJ2-7, with D maybe TRBD2 (7 bases). The V gene lost 2 bases and the J gene lost 2 bases, with 13 bases spanning the gap. This CDR3 has 15 amino acids. DNA of the CDR3: TGTGCCAGCAGTTTATTAGGGGGGGGGACCTACGAGCAGTACTTC. Its translation is CASSLLGGGTYEQYF.